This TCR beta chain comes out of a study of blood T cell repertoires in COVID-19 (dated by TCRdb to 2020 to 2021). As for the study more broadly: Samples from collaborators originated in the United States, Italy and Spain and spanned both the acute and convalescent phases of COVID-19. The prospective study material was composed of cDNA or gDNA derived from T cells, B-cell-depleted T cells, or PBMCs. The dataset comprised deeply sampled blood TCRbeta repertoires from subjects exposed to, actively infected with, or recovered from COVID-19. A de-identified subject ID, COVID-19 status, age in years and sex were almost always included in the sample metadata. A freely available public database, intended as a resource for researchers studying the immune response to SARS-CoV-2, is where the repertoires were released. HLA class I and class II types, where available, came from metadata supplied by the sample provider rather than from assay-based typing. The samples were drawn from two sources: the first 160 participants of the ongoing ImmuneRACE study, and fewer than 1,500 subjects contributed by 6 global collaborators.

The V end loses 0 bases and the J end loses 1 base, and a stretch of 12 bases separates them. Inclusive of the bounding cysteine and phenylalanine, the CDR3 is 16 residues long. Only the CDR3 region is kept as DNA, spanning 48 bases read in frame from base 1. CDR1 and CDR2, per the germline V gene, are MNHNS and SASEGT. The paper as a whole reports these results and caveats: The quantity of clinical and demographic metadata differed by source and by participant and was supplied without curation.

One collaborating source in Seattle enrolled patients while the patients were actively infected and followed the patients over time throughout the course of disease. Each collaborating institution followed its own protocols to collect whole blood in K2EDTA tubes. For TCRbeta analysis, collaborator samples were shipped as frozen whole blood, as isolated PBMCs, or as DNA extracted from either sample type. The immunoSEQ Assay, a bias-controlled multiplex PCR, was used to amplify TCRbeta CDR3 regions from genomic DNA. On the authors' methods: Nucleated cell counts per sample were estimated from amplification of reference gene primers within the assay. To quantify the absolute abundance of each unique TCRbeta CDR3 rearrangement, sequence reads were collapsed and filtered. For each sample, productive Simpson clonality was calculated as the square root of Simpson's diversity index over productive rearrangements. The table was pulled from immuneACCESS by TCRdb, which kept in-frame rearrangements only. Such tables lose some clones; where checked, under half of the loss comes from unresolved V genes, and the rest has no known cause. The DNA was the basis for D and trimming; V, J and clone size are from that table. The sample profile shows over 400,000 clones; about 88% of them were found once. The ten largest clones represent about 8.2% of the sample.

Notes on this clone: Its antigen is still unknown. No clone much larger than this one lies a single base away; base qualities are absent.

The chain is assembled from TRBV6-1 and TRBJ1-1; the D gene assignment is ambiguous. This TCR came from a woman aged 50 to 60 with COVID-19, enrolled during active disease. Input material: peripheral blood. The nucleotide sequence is TGTGCCAGCAGTGAAGCGCGGGTACGGGAGAACACTGAAGCTTTCTTT. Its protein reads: CASSEARVRENTEAFF.